This T cell receptor (beta chain) was sequenced for a study of blood T cell repertoires in COVID-19. About the study: Samples of COVID-19 (acute and convalescent) were obtained from the United States, Italy and Spain. Sample material is recorded as cDNA or gDNA derived from T cells, B-cell-depleted T cells, or PBMCs.

Authors' analysis steps: The assay estimated nucleated cells by amplifying reference gene primers. The table came from immunoSEQ multiplex PCR; TCRdb's copy has only in-frame clones and leaves some out. V and J calls and clone size are copied from that table; D and trimming were computed from the DNA. The data contain 150,000 or so clones, roughly 78% of them singletons. CDR3 length: 14 amino acids. The germline V gene has CDR1 MNHEY and CDR2 SVGEGT. V was trimmed by 2 bases and J by 8 bases, leaving 12 bases between them. This chain connects TRBV6-2 or TRBV6-3 to TRBJ2-2, with D possibly matching TRBD2 (5 bases). Input material: peripheral blood. The clonotype comes from a human donor with acute or convalescent COVID-19. The donor label of this sample is uncertain. The chain's CDR3 is CASSYGRGAGELFF. The CDR3 nucleotides read TGTGCCAGCAGTTACGGCCGGGGAGCTGGGGAGCTGTTTTTT.